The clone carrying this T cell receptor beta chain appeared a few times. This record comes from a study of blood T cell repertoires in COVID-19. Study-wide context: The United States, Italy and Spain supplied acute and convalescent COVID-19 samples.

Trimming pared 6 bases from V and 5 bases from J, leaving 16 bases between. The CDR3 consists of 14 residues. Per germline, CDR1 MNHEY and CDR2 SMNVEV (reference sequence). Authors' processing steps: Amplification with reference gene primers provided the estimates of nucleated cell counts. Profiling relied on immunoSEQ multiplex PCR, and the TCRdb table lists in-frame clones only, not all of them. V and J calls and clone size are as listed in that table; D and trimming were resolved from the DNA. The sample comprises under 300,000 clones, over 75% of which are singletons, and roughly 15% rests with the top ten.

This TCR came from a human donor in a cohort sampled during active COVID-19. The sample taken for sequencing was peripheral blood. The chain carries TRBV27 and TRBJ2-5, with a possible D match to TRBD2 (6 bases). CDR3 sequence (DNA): TGTGCCAGCAGCTTCGGAGGGCCGGCGGAGACCCAGTACTTC. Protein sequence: CASSFGGPAETQYF.